This T cell receptor (beta chain) was retrieved from a study of long-term antiretroviral therapy in people with HIV. Study-level results: Dominant in the repertoire at all time points were clones expanded before ART. The study found narrower CDR3 length ranges in HIV repertoires than in controls. Diversity rose after ART but stayed below transplant donor controls.

Concerning this clone itself: As yet, its antigen is unknown.

Per the germline V gene, CDR1 is MNHEY and CDR2 is SMNVEV (reference sequence). V was trimmed by 6 bases and J by 5 bases, leaving 8 bases between them. The CDR3 is 12 amino acids. The assay used was immunoSEQ (version v3.0), run at survey level. The method was immunoSEQ multiplex PCR; TCRdb's version includes in-frame clones alone and lacks a portion of them. The sample has under 50,000 clones, approximately 85% seen once. V is TRBV27 and J is TRBJ1-5; no clear D gene. This specimen was unsorted PBMCs, taken 3.1 years after starting antiretroviral therapy. The receptor was derived from a woman aged 45-59 years with HIV. The CDR3 region is CASSLTYQPQHF. The CDR3, as DNA: TGTGCCAGCAGCCTTACATATCAGCCCCAGCATTTT.